This TCR beta chain stems from a study of cytomegalovirus exposure and HLA in healthy donors. 13 Jbeta primers and 60 Vbeta primers were used for the PCR. The protocol was immunoSEQ multiplex PCR, while the TCRdb copy is restricted to in-frame clones and leaves out a portion. The sample consists of around 230,000 clones, 82% of them appearing once. This TCR derives from a man aged 35 to 55 in good health and CMV-seropositive. The sequenced material came from PBMCs.

DNA of the CDR3: TGTGCCAGCAGCTTAGTCGGGGAGGGGAATGAGCAGTTCTTC. Protein: CASSLVGEGNEQFF. The rearrangement uses TRBV13 and TRBJ2-1, with 7 bases that match TRBD2. Looked up from germline, CDR1 is PRHDT and CDR2 is FYEKMQ (reference sequence). The CDR3 runs 14 residues. The ends lost 1 base at V and 7 bases at J; junction bases unmatched: 4.